This TCR beta chain is from a study of blood T cell repertoires in COVID-19. Study information: Italy, Spain and the United States were the sources of the convalescent and acute COVID-19 samples. PBMCs, B-cell-depleted T cells, or T cells were the source of the cDNA or gDNA that made up the material.

This CDR3 has 14 amino acids. Germline values: CDR1 MNHEY, CDR2 SMNVEV (reference sequence). V lost 6 bases and J lost 3, with 15 bases in between. In the original processing: Amplified reference gene primers provided the basis for estimating nucleated cell counts. Clones were read by immunoSEQ multiplex PCR, and TCRdb kept only the in-frame ones, dropping some. D and trimming come from the DNA, and the V and J calls and clone size come from that table. This table has some 120,000 clones, approximately 80% appearing once. This clonotype originated in a man between 40 and 49 years old with active or convalescent COVID-19. Material for sequencing was peripheral blood. The genes are TRBV27 and TRBJ2-7; D may be TRBD1 (6 bases). The CDR3 DNA reads as TGTGCCAGCAGCCTCCGGGACAACTACTACGAGCAGTACTTC. It yields the protein CASSLRDNYYEQYF.